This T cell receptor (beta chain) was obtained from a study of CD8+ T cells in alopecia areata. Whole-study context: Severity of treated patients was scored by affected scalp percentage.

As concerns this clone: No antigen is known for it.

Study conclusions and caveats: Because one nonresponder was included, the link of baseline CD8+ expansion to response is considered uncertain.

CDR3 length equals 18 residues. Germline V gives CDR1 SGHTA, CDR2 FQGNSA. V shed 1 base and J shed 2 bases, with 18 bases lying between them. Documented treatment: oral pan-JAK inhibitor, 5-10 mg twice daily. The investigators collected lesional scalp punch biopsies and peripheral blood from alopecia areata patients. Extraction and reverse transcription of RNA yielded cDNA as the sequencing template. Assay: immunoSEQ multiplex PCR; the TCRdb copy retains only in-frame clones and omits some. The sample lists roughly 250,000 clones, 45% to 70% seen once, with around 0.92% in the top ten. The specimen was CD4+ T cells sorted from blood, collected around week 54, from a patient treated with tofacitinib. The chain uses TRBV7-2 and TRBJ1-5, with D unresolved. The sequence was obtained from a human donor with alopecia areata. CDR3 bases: TGTGCCAGCAGCTTAGGCTTCCCTCTTCTCTGGGGCAATCAGCCCCAGCATTTT. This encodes CASSLGFPLLWGNQPQHF.